The 28 T cell receptor beta chains below were found in one sample sequenced in a study of blood T cell repertoires in COVID-19. Sequenced by immunoSEQ multiplex PCR; TCRdb stores in-frame clones only, minus some. The sample lists approximately 230,000 clones; roughly 91% were seen once. The specimen sequenced was PBMCs or T cells enriched from blood (not recorded which). The receptors originated from a woman aged 25 to 39 who had recovered from COVID-19.

This chain links TRBV7-9 with TRBJ2-1, with 12 bases aligning to TRBD2. The CDR3 has 15 residues. Germline V CDR1 and CDR2: SEHNR, FQNEAQ (reference sequence). The J segment lost 8 bases and the V segment lost 2 bases, leaving 4 bases of the junction unmatched. The CDR3 loop reads CASSLRLAGVHEQFF. The CDR3 coding sequence is TGTGCCAGCAGCTTAAGACTAGCGGGAGTCCATGAGCAGTTCTTC.

The CDR3 loop is CASSLFGLAGSYEQYF. CDR3 bases: TGTGCCAGCAGCTTATTCGGGCTAGCGGGCTCCTACGAGCAGTACTTC. The rearrangement joins TRBV11-3 to TRBJ2-7, with 8 bases identical to TRBD2. There are 16 residues in the CDR3. CDR1 is SGHNT, CDR2 YENEEA, per germline. Unmatched junction bases numbered 6, after V lost 2 bases and J lost 0 bases.

The V and J genes are TRBV9 and TRBJ1-1, with a tentative D call TRBD1 (6 bases). Germline loops: CDR1 SGDLS, CDR2 YYNGEE. Trimming cost V 3 bases and J 1 base, with 13 bases left between them. The CDR3 is 15 amino acids. As DNA, the CDR3 is TGTGCCAGCAGCGCCCCCTTAGGGGGGAACACTGAAGCTTTCTTT. Protein: CASSAPLGGNTEAFF. Full variable domain (remainder filled in from reference TRBV9 and TRBJ1-1): DSGVTQTPKHLITATGQRVTLRCSPRSGDLSVYWYQQSLDQGLQFLIQYYNGEERAKGNILERFSAQQFPDLHSELNLSSLELGDSALYFCASSAPLGGNTEAFFGQGTRLTVV.

The chain recombines TRBV12-5 with TRBJ1-1; 7 nucleotides line up with TRBD1. The CDR3 spans 15 residues. Germline V CDR1 and CDR2: LGHNT, FRNRAP. V lost 1 base, J lost 5 bases, and 7 bases stayed unmatched. The DNA of the CDR3 is TGTGCTAGTGGTTTGGCATCCGGGACAGCTACTGAAGCTTTCTTT. It encodes CASGLASGTATEAFF.

This clone was seen only once. This rearrangement joins TRBV2 to TRBJ2-3; D remains unclear. Germline CDR1 reads SNHLY; CDR2 reads FYNNEI. The V end was cut by 2 bases, the J end by 6 bases, with 12 bases between. This CDR3 is built from 14 residues. The CDR3, as DNA: TGTGCCAGCAGTGAAAGGAGTCCCGCGGATACGCAGTATTTT. This sequence encodes CASSERSPADTQYF.

This clone has a single count. This rearrangement joins TRBV27 to TRBJ1-2; 7 bases are a match to TRBD1. Germline assignment: CDR1 MNHEY and CDR2 SMNVEV (reference sequence). Unmatched junction bases numbered 4, after V lost 0 bases and J lost 9 bases. CDR3 length equals 13 residues. The chain's CDR3 is CASSLSTGVSYTF. CDR3 DNA sequence: TGTGCCAGCAGTTTATCTACAGGGGTGAGCTACACCTTC.

The V gene is TRBV4-1, the J gene TRBJ1-5, with D unresolved. V lost 0 bases and J lost 9, with 15 bases in between. Germline CDR1 and CDR2: MGHRA and YSYEKL. CDR3 length: 15 amino acids. The CDR3 DNA is TGCGCCAGCAGCCAAGACCTCGAAGCCTACCGGCCCCAGCATTTT. Protein sequence: CASSQDLEAYRPQHF.

DNA for the CDR3: TGTGCCAGCAGTTTATCCGGGGTTTACTATGGCTACACCTTC. Protein sequence: CASSLSGVYYGYTF. J is TRBJ1-2 and V is TRBV28, with D uncertain. The germline CDR1 and CDR2 sequences are MDHEN and SYDVKM. The CDR3 spans 14 residues. Trimming pared 1 base from V and 3 bases from J, leaving 9 bases between.

For the CDR3, the DNA is TGCGCCAGCAGCCAAGACACCGGGACAGGGGGTTTCAATGAGCAGTTCTTC. Translating gives CASSQDTGTGGFNEQFF. The chain joins TRBV4-3 to TRBJ2-1; 11 bases align to TRBD1. Trimming removed 0 bases from V and 6 bases from J; junction bases left unmatched: 7. The CDR3 contains 17 residues. CDR1 is LGHNA, CDR2 YSLEER, per germline.

V is TRBV7-6 and J is TRBJ1-3; D gene ambiguous. Germline lookup yields CDR1 SGHVS and CDR2 FNYEAQ. V lost 2 bases and J 0 bases, leaving 11 bases between the germline ends. This CDR3 has 16 residues. The DNA of the CDR3 is TGTGCCAGCAGCTTAAGCGGTTCGAGCTCTGGAAACACCATATATTTT. This encodes CASSLSGSSSGNTIYF.

The chain is built from TRBV24-1 and TRBJ2-1, with no clear D. Germline-derived CDR1 and CDR2 are KGHDR and SFDVKD. Trimming took off 4 bases at V and 0 bases at J, with 6 bases between the two ends. The CDR3 sequence is 14 residues long. This chain's CDR3 is CATSEQRSYNEQFF. CDR3 DNA: TGTGCCACCAGTGAGCAGCGCTCCTACAATGAGCAGTTCTTC.

The chain links TRBV10-3 to TRBJ2-7, with D tentatively TRBD1 (5 bases). The V and J ends lost 3 bases and 6 bases respectively, with 9 bases between them. CDR1 ENHRY and CDR2 SYGVKD come from the germline V gene. The CDR3 extends over 12 amino acids. CDR3 bases: TGTGCCATCAGTGACAGGGCCCCCGAGCAGTACTTC. This translates into CAISDRAPEQYF.

This clone was observed once. The chain employs TRBV9 and TRBJ1-1; a possible D gene is TRBD1 (5 bases). Per the germline V gene, CDR1 is SGDLS and CDR2 is YYNGEE. The ends were cut back, 0 bases at V and 2 bases at J, with 14 bases in the middle. The CDR3 is 16 amino acids. This chain's CDR3 is CASSVDPTGPNTEAFF. In DNA, the CDR3 is TGTGCCAGCAGCGTAGATCCCACAGGACCAAACACTGAAGCTTTCTTT.

The chain employs TRBV5-1 and TRBJ2-5; TRBD2 agrees at 7 bases. CDR3 length: 14 amino acids. V lost 4 bases to trimming and J lost 3 bases; unmatched junction nucleotides: 6. Germline V gene lookup returns CDR1 SGHRS and CDR2 YFSETQ. The CDR3 here is CASSSGTAKETQYF. The CDR3 region has the DNA TGCGCCAGCAGCAGCGGGACTGCCAAAGAGACCCAGTACTTC. The variable domain in full, with the rest retrieved from reference TRBV5-1 and TRBJ2-5, is KAGVTQTPRYLIKTRGQQVTLSCSPISGHRSVSWYQQTPGQGLQFLFEYFSETQRNKGNFPGRFSGRQFSNSRSEMNVSTLELGDSALYLCASSSGTAKETQYFGPGTRLLVL.

The V gene is TRBV28, the J gene TRBJ2-3; weak D call: TRBD2 (5 bases). This CDR3 is built from 15 residues. Trimming removed 1 base from V and 2 bases from J, with 10 bases in between. CDR1 is MDHEN and CDR2 is SYDVKM in the germline V gene. CDR3: CASSLSPGNTDTQYF. Here the CDR3 DNA reads TGTGCCAGCAGTTTATCCCCGGGAAACACAGATACGCAGTATTTT.

This chain's CDR3 is CASSSGTGLNTEAFF. The CDR3 nucleotides are TGTGCCAGCAGCTCCGGGACAGGATTGAACACTGAAGCTTTCTTT. The V and J genes are TRBV11-3 and TRBJ1-1; TRBD1 matches at 8 bases. V dropped 4 bases and J dropped 0; count of bases not matched to a gene: 4. The germline gives CDR1 SGHNT, CDR2 YENEEA. The CDR3 sequence is 15 residues long.

In nucleotides, the CDR3 is TGTGCCAGCAGCCCTAGCGGATCCTCCTACGAGCAGTACTTC. It codes for CASSPSGSSYEQYF. The J gene is TRBJ2-7, the V gene TRBV7-9; 7 nucleotides align to TRBD2. V lost 5 bases, J lost 0 bases, and 4 bases stayed unmatched. Looked up from germline, CDR1 is SEHNR and CDR2 is FQNEAQ (reference sequence). There are 14 residues in the CDR3.

This chain links TRBV9 with TRBJ2-7; TRBD1 agrees at 7 bases. V trimming: 3 bases; J trimming: 2 bases; junction bases outside the gene matches: 5. CDR3 length: 14 residues. Germline CDR1 reads SGDLS; CDR2 reads YYNGEE. The CDR3 coding sequence is TGTGCCAGCAGCGGTCGGGACAGCACCTACGAGCAGTACTTC. It yields the protein CASSGRDSTYEQYF. Together with reference TRBV9 and TRBJ2-7, the CDR3 gives the full variable domain: DSGVTQTPKHLITATGQRVTLRCSPRSGDLSVYWYQQSLDQGLQFLIQYYNGEERAKGNILERFSAQQFPDLHSELNLSSLELGDSALYFCASSGRDSTYEQYFGPGTRLTVT.

The chain uses TRBV28 and TRBJ1-2, with 7 bases lining up with TRBD1. V lost 6 bases and J lost 4; bases outside the gene matches: 5. The CDR3 extends over 13 amino acids. Germline-derived CDR1 and CDR2 are MDHEN and SYDVKM. The CDR3 region has the DNA TGTGCCAGCAGGCAAGGACAGGCCTATGGCTACACCTTC. This sequence encodes CASRQGQAYGYTF.

V gene TRBV4-3 combines with J gene TRBJ2-7, with D maybe TRBD1 (5 bases). The CDR3 has 17 residues. V was trimmed by 0 bases and J by 2 bases, leaving 17 bases between them. Germline V lookup: CDR1 LGHNA, CDR2 YSLEER. CDR3 sequence (DNA): TGCGCCAGCAGCCAAGATAGTTTCGGCAGGGCAACCTACGAGCAGTACTTC. Its protein is CASSQDSFGRATYEQYF.

The rearrangement links TRBV29-1 to TRBJ2-3; TRBD2 might be the D (5 bases). The CDR3 runs 14 residues. From germline, CDR1 is SQVTM and CDR2 ANQGSEA. Trimming removed 4 bases at V and 2 bases at J, with 13 bases between. CDR3 protein: CSVASYGNTDTQYF. The CDR3 nucleotides read TGCAGCGTTGCGAGTTACGGGAACACAGATACGCAGTATTTT.

This clone was counted once. The chain joins TRBV28 to TRBJ1-2; 12 bases are a match to TRBD1. The CDR3 contains 17 residues. Germline CDR1 reads MDHEN; CDR2 reads SYDVKM. V shed 6 bases, J shed 4 bases, and the junction held 12 bases outside the gene matches. For the CDR3, the DNA is TGTGCCAGCAGGTACCCGGGACAGGGGGCGAGTTTCTATGGCTACACCTTC. This encodes CASRYPGQGASFYGYTF.

The CDR3 protein is CASSLYIGDYGYTF. DNA for the CDR3: TGTGCCAGCAGTTTATATATAGGGGACTATGGCTACACCTTC. This chain links TRBV28 with TRBJ1-2, with D perhaps TRBD1 (5 bases). CDR1 and CDR2 from the germline V gene are MDHEN and SYDVKM. This CDR3 region has 14 residues. V lost 1 base, J lost 3 bases, and 9 bases lay in between.

The chain has TRBV7-3 and TRBJ1-1; possible D gene TRBD1, 6 bases. The germline V gene encodes CDR1 SGHTA and CDR2 FQGTGA. V dropped 3 bases and J dropped 1 base, with 21 bases sitting between them. This CDR3 has 18 residues. The chain's CDR3 is CASSFLTGTLHENTEAFF. CDR3 DNA sequence: TGTGCCAGCAGCTTTCTCACAGGGACCCTACATGAGAACACTGAAGCTTTCTTT.

CDR3: CASSRPQGYEQYF. The CDR3 region has the DNA TGTGCCAGTAGTCGACCTCAGGGGTACGAGCAGTACTTC. The chain links TRBV19 to TRBJ2-7; possibly TRBD1 for D (6 bases). This CDR3 is built from 13 residues. The ends were cut back, 5 bases at V and 4 bases at J, with 12 bases in the middle. Germline V gives CDR1 LNHDA, CDR2 SQIVND (reference sequence).

The count of this clone is one. The chain is built from TRBV9 and TRBJ2-7; D might be TRBD2 (5 bases). V shed 0 bases and J shed 3 bases, with 10 bases lying between them. The CDR3 is made up of 14 amino acids. From germline, CDR1 is SGDLS and CDR2 YYNGEE. The CDR3 loop reads CASSVAVEGYEQYF. The CDR3 bases are TGTGCCAGCAGCGTAGCCGTTGAGGGCTACGAGCAGTACTTC.

This chain joins TRBV6-5 and TRBJ1-2; D not resolved. The V and J ends lost 6 bases and 6 bases respectively, with 14 bases between them. CDR1 is MNHEY and CDR2 is SVGAGI in the germline V gene. The length of the CDR3 is 13 residues. CDR3 DNA: TGTGCCAGCAGCTTCCACGGGAAGGATGGCTACACCTTC. Translated, it gives CASSFHGKDGYTF.

CDR3 bases: TGTGCCAGCAGTTGGGGACAGGGTAGTGGCTATGGCTACACCTTC. Protein product: CASSWGQGSGYGYTF. The genes are TRBV28 and TRBJ1-2; 9 nucleotides match TRBD1. J lost 4 bases, V lost 4 bases, and 7 bases had no gene match. The CDR3 consists of 15 residues. CDR1 and CDR2 (germline): MDHEN, SYDVKM.